This T cell receptor (beta chain) was sequenced during a study of shared clonotypes between healthy human individuals. Notes on the study in general: Non-shared clonotypes had lower generation probabilities than those shared by all four donors. For naive CD4 cells, around 5% of clonotypes were shared across a few donors.

Splitting of CD4+ cells produced CD45RA+ naive and CD45RA-negative memory subsets. With regard to this clone: The antigen is not known.

An even split of each subset's genomic DNA across several immunoSEQ plates was performed. TCRdb's copy holds only in-frame clones and misses some; the assay was immunoSEQ multiplex PCR. Seen here are hundreds of thousands of clones, 74% observed once, and the top ten hold over 1.5%. The ends were cut back, 5 bases at V and 2 bases at J, with 16 bases in the middle. Germline-derived CDR1 and CDR2 are MDHEN and SYDVKM. The length of the CDR3 is 17 residues. This clonotype was obtained from a woman in her twenties or thirties in good health. The genes are TRBV28 and TRBJ2-6, with D unclear. Specimen: memory CD4+ T cells sorted from blood. The sample's subset: CD45RA-negative fraction. CDR3 sequence (DNA): TGTGCCAGCAGTAAAGGGCCAGACCCACCTGGGGCCAACGTCCTGACTTTC. Encoded protein: CASSKGPDPPGANVLTF. Combining the CDR3 with reference TRBV28 and TRBJ2-6 gives the whole variable domain DVKVTQSSRYLVKRTGEKVFLECVQDMDHENMFWYRQDPGLGLRLIYFSYDVKMKEKGDIPEGYSVSREKKERFSLILESASTNQTSMYLCASSKGPDPPGANVLTFGAGSRLTVL.